This TCR beta chain was obtained from a study of identical twins. The CDR3 is 13 residues long. Germline CDR1 SGHDN, CDR2 FVKESK. V was clipped by 5 bases and J by 3 bases, with 11 bases between them. A single record per CDR3 protein comes from TCRdb applying MiXCR to the 5' RACE reads. The table lists roughly 470,000 distinct CDR3 sequences, roughly an eighth of them singletons. These data also featured in a second study, about yellow fever vaccine responses in identical twins.

The sequence came from a woman aged 18-30 years in good health. The rearrangement joins TRBV14 to TRBJ2-7; D gene unclear. The material sequenced was CD4+ T cells sorted from blood. CDR3 sequence: CASSAKGRYEQYF. CDR3 nucleotides: TGTGCCAGCAGCGCCAAGGGCCGCTACGAGCAGTACTTC.